This T cell receptor (beta chain) originates from a study of beta chain features in type 1 diabetes. V trimming: 3 bases; J trimming: 3 bases; junction bases outside the gene matches: 7. The CDR3 is 16 amino acids. In germline, CDR1 is LGHNA, CDR2 YSLEER. Sorted populations all exceeded 95% purity. Findings of the study overall: Comparison showed that naive, central memory and Treg TCRB repertoires appeared more similar among patients than among healthy donors. Shorter TCRB CDR3s, moderately but significantly so, marked every one of the four CD4+ subsets in Type 1 diabetes patients.

The whole isolated RNA underwent reverse transcription, so sequencing captured expressed TCRB transcripts. Only in-frame clones appear in the TCRdb table, and some are missing; sequencing was by immunoSEQ multiplex PCR. The sample shows almost 350,000 clones, approximately 9.9% of them seen only once. A single count supports this clone. Its antigen is unknown. The TCR comes from a young man with type 1 diabetes. Source material: central memory CD4+ T cells from blood. The rearrangement uses TRBV4-3 and TRBJ2-1, with 8 bases fitting TRBD2. In nucleotides, the CDR3 is TGCGCCAGCAGCCAGGGGGGACTAGTGAACTACAATGAGCAGTTCTTC. This encodes CASSQGGLVNYNEQFF.